A selection of T cell receptor beta chains follows, all from one sample in a study of cytomegalovirus exposure and HLA in healthy donors. Method: immunoSEQ multiplex PCR; TCRdb's copy keeps in-frame clones and lacks some. The sample data list some 110,000 clones. The sample was PBMCs. The receptors were sampled from a young man in good health and CMV-seronegative. Each CDR3 is given without its conserved first and last residue.

>TRBJ1-2|TRBV5-6
ASTFRGNYGYT
>TRBJ1-5|TRBV19
ASSPRDRGRLQPQH
>TRBJ1-2|TRBV19
ASSSRTGGGGNGYT
>TRBJ2-3|TRBV5-6
ASSPPRTGFTDTQY
>TRBJ2-1|TRBV7-2
ASSARTSGGVVEQF
>TRBJ2-7|TRBV7-2
ASSPVWGDEQY
>TRBJ1-3|TRBV2
ASSEQGRGNTIY
>TRBJ2-5|TRBV5-4
ASSLGTWQETQY
>TRBJ1-2|TRBV6-5
ASSSGANYGYT
>TRBJ2-5|TRBV2
ASRGLAGATNQETQY
>TRBJ1-2|TRBV19
ASSIDPGNYGYT
>TRBJ2-7|TRBV7-9
ASSLVSLFDSSSYEQY
>TRBJ2-7|TRBV18
ASSPEEYEQY
>TRBJ1-4|TRBV27
ASSFGGPSNEKLF
>TRBJ2-1|TRBV5-1
ASSSGGGSPSYNEQF
>TRBJ1-2|TRBV5-4
ASSPGATGVVNGYT
>TRBJ2-5|TRBV6-6
ASTNGPGEGEETQY
>TRBJ2-1|TRBV7-6
ASSPRRPNEQF
>TRBJ2-5|TRBV11-3
ASSLAGQGFQTQY
>TRBJ2-3|TRBV28
ASSLASSGGWDTQY
>TRBJ2-7|TRBV6-5
ASTDLLGQGKY
>TRBJ2-2|TRBV7-3
ASSLLGGTNTGELF
>TRBJ2-7|TRBV5-1
ASGPGGTIYEQY
>TRBJ1-6|TRBV7-9
ASSSGQGARGSYNSPLH
>TRBJ2-7|TRBV19
ASSIGVLDGEQY
>TRBJ2-7|TRBV4-3
ASSQEPDRRYEQY
>TRBJ1-2|TRBV4-2
ASRINRDGYT
>TRBJ2-3|TRBV11-2
ASSRDRPTDTQY
>TRBJ2-1|TRBV9
ASSVGLELAIKF
>TRBJ2-1|TRBV4-1
ASSQPIRTSGNEQF
>NA|TRBV10-3
AISESGPSSYEQY
>TRBJ2-2|TRBV5-4
ASRGTPNTGELF
>TRBJ1-2|TRBV7-9
ASSSTPTAAYGYT
>TRBJ1-3|TRBV4-3
ASSQDVTAISGNTIY
>TRBJ2-1|TRBV18
ASSTLLAGSSYNEQF
>TRBJ2-6|TRBV14
ASSPLAGGANVLT
>TRBJ2-5|TRBV15
ATSRAVRAETQY
>TRBJ2-3|TRBV15
ALGQGGTDTQY
>TRBJ2-7|TRBV18
ASSPQGTGGKNYEQY
>TRBJ2-1|TRBV6-5
ASSYGGGGSEQF
>TRBJ2-5|TRBV13
ASSLRQGQETQY
>TRBJ1-3|TRBV19
ASILIGGGRSGNTIY
>TRBJ2-7|TRBV5-5
ARRIPGLRCEQY
>TRBJ2-7|TRBV9
ASSVGLAGGVYEQY
>TRBJ1-4|TRBV5-1
ASSLGQGDEKLF
>TRBJ2-3|TRBV7-2
ASRSGAVDTQY
>TRBJ1-2|TRBV25-1
ASSEYQRDNYGYT
>TRBJ1-1|TRBV18
ASSPGGQGNTEAF
>TRBJ2-1|TRBV30
AWSLRTSGGHRNGQF
>TRBJ1-1|TRBV28
ASSSRGTGGTEAF